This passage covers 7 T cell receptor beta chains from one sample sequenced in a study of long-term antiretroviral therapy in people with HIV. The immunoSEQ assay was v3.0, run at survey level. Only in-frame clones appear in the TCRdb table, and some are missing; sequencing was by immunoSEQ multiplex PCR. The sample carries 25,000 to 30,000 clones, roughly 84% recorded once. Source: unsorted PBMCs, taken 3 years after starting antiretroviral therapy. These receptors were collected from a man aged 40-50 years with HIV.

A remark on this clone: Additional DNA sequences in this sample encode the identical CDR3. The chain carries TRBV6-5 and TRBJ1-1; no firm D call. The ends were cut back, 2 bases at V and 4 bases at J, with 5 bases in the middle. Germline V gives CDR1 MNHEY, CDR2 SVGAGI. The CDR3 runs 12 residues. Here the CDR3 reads CASSYGGTEAFF. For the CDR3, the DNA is TGTGCCAGCAGTTACGGAGGCACTGAAGCTTTCTTT.

The CDR3: CAWSSQGGEFYGYTF. CDR3 sequence (DNA): TGTGCCTGGAGTTCCCAAGGGGGGGAATTCTATGGCTACACCTTC. V and J are TRBV30 and TRBJ1-2; tentatively, D is TRBD1 (6 bases). CDR1 and CDR2 from the germline V gene are GTSNPN and SVGIG (reference sequence). The CDR3 totals 15 residues. V was trimmed by 2 bases and J by 4 bases, leaving 17 bases between them.

The CDR3 DNA follows: TGCGCCAGCAGCGTAAACGGACAGGGTACCTATGGCTACACCTTC. Translation gives CASSVNGQGTYGYTF. The rearrangement links TRBV5-1 to TRBJ1-2; 8 nucleotides align to TRBD1. This CDR3 contains 15 residues. The germline gives CDR1 SGHRS, CDR2 YFSETQ. The V segment lost 4 bases and the J segment 4 bases; nucleotides outside the gene matches: 9.

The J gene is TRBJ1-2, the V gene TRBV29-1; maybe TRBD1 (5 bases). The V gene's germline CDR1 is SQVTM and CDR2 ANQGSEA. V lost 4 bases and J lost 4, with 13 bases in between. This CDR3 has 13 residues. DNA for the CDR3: TGCAGCGTTGCCGAGGGGCATGGCTATGGCTACACCTTC. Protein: CSVAEGHGYGYTF. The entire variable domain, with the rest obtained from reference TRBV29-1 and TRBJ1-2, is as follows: SAVISQKPSRDICQRGTSLTIQCQVDSQVTMMFWYRQQPGQSLTLIATANQGSEATYESGFVIDKFPISRPNLTFSTLTVSNMSPEDSSIYLCSVAEGHGYGYTFGSGTRLTVV.

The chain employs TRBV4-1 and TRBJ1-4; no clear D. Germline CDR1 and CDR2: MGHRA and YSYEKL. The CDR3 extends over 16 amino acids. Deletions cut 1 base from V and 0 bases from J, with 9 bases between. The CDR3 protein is CASSQGGTATNEKLFF. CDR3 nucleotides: TGCGCCAGCAGCCAAGGGGGAACCGCAACTAATGAAAAACTGTTTTTT.

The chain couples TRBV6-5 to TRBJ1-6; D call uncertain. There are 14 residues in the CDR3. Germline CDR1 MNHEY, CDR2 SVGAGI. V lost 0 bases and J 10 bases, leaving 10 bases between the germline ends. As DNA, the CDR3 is TGTGCCAGCAGTTACTCGGACGGCGCGTCACCCCTCCACTTT. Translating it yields CASSYSDGASPLHF.

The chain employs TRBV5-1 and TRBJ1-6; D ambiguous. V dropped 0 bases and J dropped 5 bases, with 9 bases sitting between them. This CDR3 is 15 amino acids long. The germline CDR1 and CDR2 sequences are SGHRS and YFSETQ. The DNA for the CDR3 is TGCGCCAGCAGCTTGGGCCAGACGAATAATTCACCCCTCCACTTT. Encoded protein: CASSLGQTNNSPLHF.